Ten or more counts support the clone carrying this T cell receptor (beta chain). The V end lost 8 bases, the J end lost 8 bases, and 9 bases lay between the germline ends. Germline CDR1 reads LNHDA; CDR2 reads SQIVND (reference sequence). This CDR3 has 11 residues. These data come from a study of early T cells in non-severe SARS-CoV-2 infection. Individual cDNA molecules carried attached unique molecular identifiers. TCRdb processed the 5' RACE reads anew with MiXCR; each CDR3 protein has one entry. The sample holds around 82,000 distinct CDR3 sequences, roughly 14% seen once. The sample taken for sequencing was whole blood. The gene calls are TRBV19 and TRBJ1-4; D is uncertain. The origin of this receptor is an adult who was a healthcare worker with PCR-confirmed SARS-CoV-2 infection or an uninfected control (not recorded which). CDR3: CASRVKEKLFF. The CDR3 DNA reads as TGTGCCAGTCGAGTAAAGGAAAAACTGTTTTTT.